Listed here are 9 T cell receptor beta chains from one sample, sequenced in a study of T cell repertoires in cytomegalovirus infection (dated 2019 in TCRdb). Sequenced on an Illumina HiSeq 1500. TCRdb reanalyzed the raw reads on its own, using fastp at Q25 for trimming and MiXCR for clone calling, and kept in-frame beta chains. Rows with one shared CDR3 protein collapse into an entry with the most common genes and DNA. The sample yields around 95,000 distinct CDR3 sequences; about 29% were counted once. The ten largest clones take up approximately 71% of the sample. For these TCRs, the target antigens are not known. According to the study, the label for this sample's treatment or condition signals: in vitro stimulation with specific CMV peptide epitopes to enrich CMV-specific T cells. The specimen comprised CD8+ T cells from cultured PBMCs, sampled from culture after CMV antigen stimulation. The receptors here all came from a human donor in good health (CMV status not recorded). Some clones in this sample may be carry-over from other donors' samples.

This clonotype has only a few counts. The chain combines TRBV12-3 or TRBV12-4 with TRBJ2-1; the match to TRBD1 covers 8 bases. The CDR3 is made up of 13 amino acids. V lost 3 bases to trimming and J lost 8 bases; unmatched junction nucleotides: 3. In DNA, the CDR3 is TGTGCCAGCAGTTTCGCAGGGGGCCATGAGCAGTTCTTC. It translates to CASSFAGGHEQFF.

This clonotype was detected once. Relative to the germline gene, one junction end is altered; a read error may explain this. The chain couples TRBV7-6 to TRBJ2-1; 8 bases map to TRBD1. The CDR3 contains 14 residues. In germline, CDR1 is SGHVS, CDR2 FNYEAQ. The CDR3, as DNA: TGTGCCAGCAGTTCGGTCAGGGGGCACAATAAGCAGTTCTTC. Residues: CASSSVRGHNKQFF.

The chain carries TRBV28 and TRBJ2-3, with D possibly being TRBD1 or TRBD2 (6 bases each). Per the germline V gene, CDR1 is MDHEN and CDR2 is SYDVKM. This CDR3 has 13 residues. The V and J ends lost 3 bases and 4 bases respectively, with 8 bases between them. CDR3 amino acids: CASSLGGPDTQYF. As DNA, the CDR3 is TGTGCCAGCAGTTTGGGGGGCCCAGATACGCAGTATTTT.

This clonotype was observed a handful of times. The genes are TRBV24-1 and TRBJ2-1; 10 nucleotides match TRBD1. The trim removed 4 bases at V and 14 bases at J, leaving 10 bases unmatched. Germline CDR1 KGHDR, CDR2 SFDVKD. This CDR3 region has 14 residues. CDR3 coding DNA: TGTGCCACCAGTGACCCCGACAGGGGGCGTTCGAAGTTCTTC. This sequence encodes CATSDPDRGRSKFF.

The chain carries TRBV27 and TRBJ2-6; D is unclear. The CDR3 runs 12 residues. The V gene lost 10 bases and the J gene lost 4 bases, with 8 bases spanning the gap. Per germline, CDR1 MNHEY and CDR2 SMNVEV (reference sequence). The CDR3 DNA is TGTGCCACCTCACACGGGGCCAACGTCCTGACTTTC. It yields the protein CATSHGANVLTF.

This clonotype was found a few times. This sequence joins TRBV5-6 and TRBJ2-2; a possible D gene is TRBD2 (5 bases). Germline V gene sequence: CDR1 SGHDT, CDR2 YYEEEE. V was clipped by 0 bases and J by 6 bases, with 9 bases between them. This CDR3 is 14 amino acids long. In DNA form, the CDR3 reads TGTGCCAGCAGCTTGGATTGGGGAGCCGGGGAGCTGTTTTTT. Translated, it gives CASSLDWGAGELFF.

The V call is TRBV19, the J call TRBJ2-5; no reliable D call. Germline lookup yields CDR1 LNHDA and CDR2 SQIVND (reference sequence). Trimming pared 7 bases from V and 5 bases from J, leaving 14 bases between. The CDR3 covers 13 residues. The CDR3 region is CASTSMGDETQYF. For the CDR3, the DNA is TGTGCCAGTACCTCGATGGGTGACGAGACCCAGTACTTC.

The chain has TRBV27 and TRBJ2-1; 10 bases fit TRBD2. Germline CDR1 is MNHEY and CDR2 is SMNVEV (reference sequence). This CDR3 region has 15 residues. Trimming cost V 6 bases and J 4 bases; bases outside gene matches: 6. CDR3 amino acids: CASRPLAGAYNEQFF. In DNA form, the CDR3 reads TGTGCCAGCAGACCCCTAGCGGGGGCTTACAATGAGCAGTTCTTC.

Many counts were recorded for this clonotype. The V call is TRBV2, the J call TRBJ2-2, with D uncertain. V shed 6 bases and J shed 4 bases, with 12 bases lying between them. From germline, CDR1 is SNHLY and CDR2 FYNNEI. The CDR3 is 14 amino acids. CDR3 sequence: CASRPGRATGELFF. Written as DNA, the CDR3 is TGTGCCAGCAGGCCCGGACGGGCCACCGGGGAGCTGTTTTTT.